Shown below are 2 T cell receptor beta chains from a single sample sequenced in a study of OX40 agonist ivuxolimab in advanced cancers. TCRdb's table, derived via immunoSEQ multiplex PCR, lists solely in-frame clones and lacks some. The table shows tens of thousands of clones, with about 93% occurring only once. Here the sequenced sample was CD4+ or CD8+ T cells sorted from blood, taken in a trial of the OX40 agonist ivuxolimab. Source of these receptors: an adult with an advanced solid tumor such as melanoma, head and neck, liver or kidney cancer.

The chain joins TRBV18 to TRBJ2-3; D perhaps matches TRBD1 (5 bases). This CDR3 spans 15 amino acids. Per the germline V gene, CDR1 is KGHSH and CDR2 is LQKENI. V lost 3 bases and J lost 5, with 15 bases in between. As DNA, the CDR3 is TGTGCCAGCTCACCGGTGGCAGGGTTTCGAGATACGCAGTATTTT. Translation: CASSPVAGFRDTQYF.

This clone came up once. The chain joins TRBV6-5 to TRBJ2-7, with D possibly matching TRBD2 (7 bases). The CDR3 covers 14 residues. Germline CDR1 is MNHEY and CDR2 is SVGAGI. V was pared by 5 bases and J by 4 bases, with 15 bases between. This chain's CDR3 is CASSPRGGGYEQYF. CDR3 bases: TGTGCCAGCAGTCCCCGGGGAGGGGGGTACGAGCAGTACTTC.